The rows below give T cell receptor beta chains drawn from one sample of a study of blood T cell repertoires in COVID-19. Sequencing was performed with immunoSEQ multiplex PCR; in TCRdb, only in-frame clones are kept and a portion is missing. Of around 380,000 clones detected, 81% appear once; the ten largest clones hold roughly 1.2%. The source material was peripheral blood. These receptors originate from a human donor with acute or convalescent COVID-19. The donor label of this sample is uncertain. The CDR3 runs from the conserved cysteine through the conserved F or W. The D gene is left open where the match is weak. Size tells how often a clone was seen (once, few, many) or the class of an expanded clone, and some rows leave it out.

D gene: TRBD1
J gene: TRBJ1-6
clone size: .
V gene: TRBV3-1/TRBV3-2
CDR3 protein: CASSQRDRGNSPLHF
CDR3 DNA: TGTGCCAGCAGCCAAAGAGACAGGGGGAATTCACCCCTCCACTTT

D gene: .
J gene: TRBJ1-1
clone size: .
V gene: TRBV5-6
CDR3 protein: CASSLTSGAGTEAFF
CDR3 DNA: TGTGCCAGCAGCTTGACCTCAGGGGCAGGGACTGAAGCTTTCTTT

D gene: .
J gene: TRBJ1-5
clone size: few
V gene: TRBV19
CDR3 protein: CASSIGSRAARNQPQHF
CDR3 DNA: TGTGCCAGTAGTATAGGGTCGCGGGCAGCCCGCAATCAGCCCCAGCATTTT

D gene: .
J gene: TRBJ1-1
clone size: .
V gene: TRBV27
CDR3 protein: CASSPRSPNTEAFF
CDR3 DNA: TGTGCCAGCAGTCCGAGAAGTCCGAACACTGAAGCTTTCTTT

D gene: .
J gene: TRBJ2-2
clone size: .
V gene: TRBV7-9
CDR3 protein: CASSLARNTGELFF
CDR3 DNA: TGTGCCAGCAGCTTAGCGAGAAACACCGGGGAGCTGTTTTTT

D gene: TRBD1
J gene: TRBJ1-4
clone size: .
V gene: TRBV6-6
CDR3 protein: CASSYPGTGSEKLFF
CDR3 DNA: TGTGCCAGCAGTTACCCCGGGACAGGGTCCGAAAAACTGTTTTTT

D gene: .
J gene: TRBJ1-5
clone size: few
V gene: TRBV6-5
CDR3 protein: CASKFDRSNQPQHF
CDR3 DNA: TGTGCCAGCAAATTCGACAGGAGTAATCAGCCCCAGCATTTT

D gene: TRBD1
J gene: TRBJ1-4
clone size: .
V gene: TRBV7-9
CDR3 protein: CASSSGQDSEKLFF
CDR3 DNA: TGTGCCAGCAGCTCTGGACAGGATAGTGAAAAACTGTTTTTT

D gene: TRBD1
J gene: TRBJ1-2
clone size: .
V gene: TRBV18
CDR3 protein: CASSPPGTGGAYGYTF
CDR3 DNA: TGTGCCAGCTCACCACCTGGGACAGGGGGTGCCTATGGCTACACCTTC

D gene: TRBD2
J gene: TRBJ2-7
clone size: .
V gene: TRBV30
CDR3 protein: CAWSLTSGGLGQYF
CDR3 DNA: TGTGCCTGGAGTTTGACTAGCGGGGGGTTAGGGCAGTACTTC

D gene: TRBD2
J gene: TRBJ2-5
clone size: .
V gene: TRBV6-5
CDR3 protein: CASSSPSGVKETQYF
CDR3 DNA: TGTGCCAGCAGTTCCCCCAGCGGGGTCAAAGAGACCCAGTACTTC

D gene: TRBD1
J gene: TRBJ2-3
clone size: .
V gene: TRBV19
CDR3 protein: CASSTFPWTGIGPDTQYF
CDR3 DNA: TGTGCCAGTAGTACCTTCCCCTGGACAGGCATCGGACCAGATACGCAGTATTTT

D gene: TRBD2
J gene: TRBJ2-3
clone size: .
V gene: TRBV11-2
CDR3 protein: CASTPRGGRTDTQYF
CDR3 DNA: TGTGCCAGCACCCCACGGGGGGGACGCACAGATACGCAGTATTTT

D gene: TRBD1
J gene: TRBJ1-1
clone size: once
V gene: TRBV5-1
CDR3 protein: CASSLASGTGGTEAFF
CDR3 DNA: TGCGCCAGCAGCTTGGCTTCGGGGACAGGGGGTACTGAAGCTTTCTTT

D gene: .
J gene: TRBJ1-2
clone size: .
V gene: TRBV20-1
CDR3 protein: CSASPGLYTF
CDR3 DNA: TGCAGTGCTAGCCCGGGTTTGTACACCTTC

D gene: .
J gene: TRBJ2-1
clone size: .
V gene: TRBV30
CDR3 protein: CAWSFNYEQFF
CDR3 DNA: TGTGCCTGGAGTTTTAACTATGAGCAGTTCTTC

D gene: TRBD1
J gene: TRBJ1-1
clone size: .
V gene: TRBV7-9
CDR3 protein: CASNPGTGGLTEAFF
CDR3 DNA: TGTGCCAGCAACCCCGGGACAGGGGGCCTCACTGAAGCTTTCTTT

D gene: TRBD2
J gene: TRBJ2-3
clone size: .
V gene: TRBV4-1
CDR3 protein: CASSHRLAGRTDTQYF
CDR3 DNA: TGCGCCAGCAGCCACCGACTAGCGGGGCGCACAGATACGCAGTATTTT

D gene: TRBD2
J gene: TRBJ2-1
clone size: .
V gene: TRBV5-6
CDR3 protein: CASSPGSGGYNNEQFF
CDR3 DNA: TGTGCCAGCAGCCCGGGGAGCGGGGGGTATAACAATGAGCAGTTCTTC

D gene: .
J gene: TRBJ1-2
clone size: .
V gene: TRBV28
CDR3 protein: CASSFGRDYGYTF
CDR3 DNA: TGTGCCAGCAGTTTTGGCAGGGACTATGGCTACACCTTC

D gene: .
J gene: TRBJ2-5
clone size: .
V gene: TRBV5-1
CDR3 protein: CASSHALGQGEETQYF
CDR3 DNA: TGCGCCAGCAGCCACGCCTTAGGGCAGGGCGAAGAGACCCAGTACTTC

D gene: TRBD1
J gene: TRBJ1-1
clone size: once
V gene: TRBV2
CDR3 protein: CASSPKRGTGTTEAFF
CDR3 DNA: TGTGCCAGCAGTCCAAAAAGGGGGACAGGGACCACTGAAGCTTTCTTT

D gene: .
J gene: TRBJ2-5
clone size: .
V gene: TRBV7-9
CDR3 protein: CASSLGGRAGETQYF
CDR3 DNA: TGTGCCAGCAGCTTAGGAGGCAGGGCGGGGGAGACCCAGTACTTC

D gene: .
J gene: TRBJ2-2
clone size: .
V gene: TRBV7-9
CDR3 protein: CASSFPTGTNTGELFF
CDR3 DNA: TGTGCCAGCAGCTTCCCCACAGGGACGAACACCGGGGAGCTGTTTTTT

D gene: .
J gene: TRBJ2-7
clone size: .
V gene: TRBV12-3/TRBV12-4
CDR3 protein: CASSLFPSYEQYF
CDR3 DNA: TGTGCCAGCAGTTTATTCCCTTCCTACGAGCAGTACTTC

D gene: .
J gene: TRBJ1-5
clone size: .
V gene: TRBV7-8
CDR3 protein: CASSQIRQPQHF
CDR3 DNA: TGTGCCAGCAGCCAAATCCGTCAGCCCCAGCATTTT

D gene: .
J gene: TRBJ2-2
clone size: .
V gene: TRBV7-2
CDR3 protein: CASSLGLTELFF
CDR3 DNA: TGTGCCAGCAGCTTAGGGCTTACGGAGCTGTTTTTT

D gene: .
J gene: TRBJ1-2
clone size: .
V gene: TRBV3-1/TRBV3-2
CDR3 protein: CASRPTGYYGYTF
CDR3 DNA: TGTGCCAGCAGACCCACAGGGTATTATGGCTACACCTTC

D gene: .
J gene: TRBJ2-7
clone size: .
V gene: TRBV7-2
CDR3 protein: CASSLARGYEQYF
CDR3 DNA: TGTGCCAGCAGCTTAGCCCGGGGCTACGAGCAGTACTTC

D gene: .
J gene: TRBJ1-4
clone size: .
V gene: TRBV6-5
CDR3 protein: CATAAGDEEEKLFF
CDR3 DNA: TGTGCCACCGCAGCGGGAGACGAAGAGGAAAAACTGTTTTTT

D gene: .
J gene: TRBJ1-1
clone size: .
V gene: TRBV9
CDR3 protein: CASSVAPGRGTEAFF
CDR3 DNA: TGTGCCAGCAGCGTAGCGCCGGGGAGGGGCACTGAAGCTTTCTTT

D gene: TRBD1
J gene: TRBJ1-5
clone size: once
V gene: TRBV19
CDR3 protein: CASSGQVSNQPQHF
CDR3 DNA: TGTGCCAGTTCCGGACAGGTTAGCAATCAGCCCCAGCATTTT

D gene: .
J gene: TRBJ1-2
clone size: .
V gene: TRBV4-2
CDR3 protein: CASSPRLPTGGLEGYTF
CDR3 DNA: TGTGCCAGCAGCCCTCGTCTCCCAACGGGGGGGCTGGAGGGCTACACCTTC

D gene: .
J gene: TRBJ2-5
clone size: .
V gene: TRBV11-2
CDR3 protein: CASRSAGTSQETQYF
CDR3 DNA: TGTGCCAGCAGGAGTGCGGGAACATCCCAAGAGACCCAGTACTTC

D gene: TRBD1
J gene: TRBJ1-2
clone size: once
V gene: TRBV5-4
CDR3 protein: CASSFQGVNYGYTF
CDR3 DNA: TGTGCCAGCAGCTTCCAGGGGGTAAACTATGGCTACACCTTC

D gene: TRBD2
J gene: TRBJ2-2
clone size: once
V gene: TRBV6-5
CDR3 protein: CASGTKNTGELFF
CDR3 DNA: TGTGCCAGCGGGACTAAGAACACCGGGGAGCTGTTTTTT

D gene: .
J gene: TRBJ1-2
clone size: .
V gene: TRBV4-1
CDR3 protein: CASSQGLGVAMGYTF
CDR3 DNA: TGCGCCAGCAGCCAAGGCCTAGGGGTGGCAATGGGCTACACCTTC

D gene: TRBD1
J gene: TRBJ2-7
clone size: .
V gene: TRBV23-1
CDR3 protein: CATQSLIRQGSYEQYF
CDR3 DNA: TGCGCCACGCAAAGCCTAATCAGACAGGGTAGTTACGAGCAGTACTTC

D gene: TRBD1
J gene: TRBJ2-5
clone size: .
V gene: TRBV5-1
CDR3 protein: CASSPSRGQIQETQYF
CDR3 DNA: TGCGCCAGCAGCCCCTCGAGGGGACAGATCCAAGAGACCCAGTACTTC

D gene: TRBD1
J gene: TRBJ2-2
clone size: .
V gene: TRBV5-1
CDR3 protein: CASSLQGAPNTGELFF
CDR3 DNA: TGCGCCAGCAGCCTACAGGGGGCGCCGAACACCGGGGAGCTGTTTTTT

D gene: .
J gene: TRBJ1-4
clone size: .
V gene: TRBV7-9
CDR3 protein: CASSLGFTTNEKLFF
CDR3 DNA: TGTGCCAGCAGCTTAGGTTTCACAACTAATGAAAAACTGTTTTTT

D gene: TRBD1
J gene: TRBJ1-1
clone size: .
V gene: TRBV11-2
CDR3 protein: CASGPGQENTEAFF
CDR3 DNA: TGTGCCAGCGGCCCGGGACAGGAGAACACTGAAGCTTTCTTT

D gene: .
J gene: TRBJ1-2
clone size: .
V gene: TRBV27
CDR3 protein: CASNPIGAGQTYGYTF
CDR3 DNA: TGTGCCAGCAATCCAATAGGGGCAGGACAGACTTATGGCTACACCTTC

D gene: TRBD1
J gene: TRBJ1-4
clone size: .
V gene: TRBV30
CDR3 protein: CAWNPTGGSEKLFF
CDR3 DNA: TGTGCCTGGAACCCGACAGGGGGTTCCGAAAAACTGTTTTTT

D gene: .
J gene: TRBJ2-1
clone size: .
V gene: TRBV3-1/TRBV3-2
CDR3 protein: CASSQGGWGEQFF
CDR3 DNA: TGTGCCAGCAGCCAAGGGGGCTGGGGTGAGCAGTTCTTC

D gene: .
J gene: TRBJ2-5
clone size: .
V gene: TRBV15
CDR3 protein: CATSRDLGRQETQYF
CDR3 DNA: TGTGCCACCAGCAGAGATCTAGGGAGACAAGAGACCCAGTACTTC

D gene: .
J gene: TRBJ1-2
clone size: .
V gene: TRBV27
CDR3 protein: CASISGAGGYTF
CDR3 DNA: TGTGCCAGCATATCAGGGGCGGGTGGCTACACCTTC

D gene: TRBD1
J gene: TRBJ2-5
clone size: .
V gene: TRBV5-1
CDR3 protein: CASSIGTGETQYF
CDR3 DNA: TGCGCCAGCAGCATAGGGACAGGAGAGACCCAGTACTTC

D gene: .
J gene: TRBJ2-2
clone size: .
V gene: TRBV14
CDR3 protein: CASSQDIVMRNTGELFF
CDR3 DNA: TGTGCCAGCAGCCAAGATATAGTGATGAGGAACACCGGGGAGCTGTTTTTT

D gene: .
J gene: TRBJ1-3
clone size: .
V gene: TRBV6-5
CDR3 protein: CASSYRGAGNTIYF
CDR3 DNA: TGTGCCAGCAGTTACCGGGGGGCGGGAAACACCATATATTTT